This TCR beta chain appears in the sequencing data of a study of PD-1 blockade in classical Hodgkin lymphoma. As regards this clone: Its cognate antigen is unknown.

Here immunoSEQ multiplex PCR was the method, and the copy in TCRdb shows in-frame clones only, minus some. Here the sample spans some 13,000 clones, roughly 80% being singletons. Notes on the study in general: Relapsed/refractory patients reportedly had the lowest baseline TCR diversity, below newly diagnosed patients, who were below healthy donors. Complete responders had baseline diversity similar to newly diagnosed patients.

Each patient experienced a relapse that followed autologous stem cell transplantation, and brentuximab vedotin exposure varied. Complete response, partial response or progressive disease were the best responses. The receptor comes from a human donor with classical Hodgkin lymphoma. The specimen comprised peripheral blood mononuclear cells (PBMCs), sampled at baseline.

The CDR3 bases are TGTGCCAGCAGCCTACTAGCGGGTGGCTCCTACAATGAGCAGTTCTTC. This gives the protein CASSLLAGGSYNEQFF. This chain links TRBV5-4 with TRBJ2-1; 9 bases are shared with TRBD2. The CDR3 length is 16 residues. Germline V CDR1 and CDR2: SGHNT, YYREEE (reference sequence). V lost 4 bases and J lost 0; bases outside the gene matches: 5.